The 15 T cell receptor beta chains below all came from one sample that was sequenced in a study of cytomegalovirus exposure and HLA in healthy donors. The PCR ran on 60 Vbeta and 13 Jbeta primers. The data were produced by immunoSEQ multiplex PCR, yet TCRdb's version contains in-frame clones alone and is incomplete. Of under 70,000 clones listed, roughly 88% are singletons. The specimen was PBMCs. These receptors all stem from a woman under 40 in good health and CMV-seronegative.

This clone was seen a single time. The chain uses TRBV30 and TRBJ2-7; TRBD2 aligns across 8 bases. V lost 2 bases to trimming and J lost 1 base; unmatched junction nucleotides: 4. The CDR3 has 14 residues. Germline CDR1 and CDR2: GTSNPN and SVGIG (reference sequence). The CDR3 loop reads CAWSRGGGSYEQYF. The CDR3 coding sequence is TGTGCCTGGAGTCGGGGGGGAGGATCCTACGAGCAGTACTTC.

In DNA form, the CDR3 reads TGTGCCAGCAGCCCCCTGGGTAGCGGGAGGTTTGGTGAGCAGTTCTTC. Its translation is CASSPLGSGRFGEQFF. The rearrangement joins TRBV11-2 to TRBJ2-1; 10 bases map to TRBD2. Losses at the gene ends were 5 bases for V and 9 bases for J; bases not matched to a gene: 13. The CDR3 loop spans 16 amino acids. The V gene's germline CDR1 is SGHAT and CDR2 FQNNGV.

The chain recombines TRBV4-1 with TRBJ2-7; 13 bases match TRBD2. Losses at the gene ends were 4 bases for V and 4 bases for J; bases not matched to a gene: 7. The length of the CDR3 is 16 residues. In germline, CDR1 is MGHRA, CDR2 YSYEKL. DNA of the CDR3: TGCGCCAGCAGCCGCACCGGGACTAGCGGGATATACGAGCAGTACTTC. This translates into CASSRTGTSGIYEQYF.

This clone was counted a single time. The V gene is TRBV4-2, the J gene TRBJ2-1; 13 bases agree with TRBD2. V shed 4 bases, J shed 7 bases, and the junction held 7 bases outside the gene matches. The CDR3 is 16 residues long. Germline CDR1 reads LGHNA; CDR2 reads YNFKEQ. For the CDR3, the DNA is TGTGCCAGCAGCCCTGTGACTAGCGGGGGGTATAATGAGCAGTTCTTC. Protein sequence: CASSPVTSGGYNEQFF.

The chain is built from TRBV6-4 and TRBJ2-1; 15 nucleotides match TRBD2. V shed 5 bases, J shed 9 bases, and the junction held 5 bases outside the gene matches. This CDR3 is built from 15 residues. The germline V gene encodes CDR1 MRHNA and CDR2 SNTAGT. The CDR3 sequence: CASSQGLAGGTEQFF. As DNA, the CDR3 is TGTGCCAGCAGTCAGGGACTAGCGGGAGGCACTGAGCAGTTCTTC.

This rearrangement joins TRBV9 to TRBJ2-3; 7 positions match TRBD2. The CDR3 covers 15 residues. The V gene's germline CDR1 is SGDLS and CDR2 YYNGEE. J was trimmed by 6 bases and V by 1 base; bases with no gene match: 8. CDR3 loop: CASSVLWEGRDTQYF. The DNA for the CDR3 is TGTGCCAGCAGCGTACTGTGGGAGGGCAGGGATACGCAGTATTTT. Using reference TRBV9 and TRBJ2-3 for the parts outside the CDR3, the full variable domain is DSGVTQTPKHLITATGQRVTLRCSPRSGDLSVYWYQQSLDQGLQFLIQYYNGEERAKGNILERFSAQQFPDLHSELNLSSLELGDSALYFCASSVLWEGRDTQYFGPGTRLTVL.

The V and J genes are TRBV5-1 and TRBJ1-1; no definite D call. Trimming removed 2 bases from V and 1 base from J, with 9 bases in between. Germline V lookup: CDR1 SGHRS, CDR2 YFSETQ. CDR3 length: 14 residues. The CDR3 loop reads CASSFATENTEAFF. The CDR3 region has the DNA TGCGCCAGCAGCTTCGCTACAGAGAACACTGAAGCTTTCTTT.

The CDR3: CASSYTGELFF. CDR3 coding DNA: TGTGCCAGCTCTTACACCGGGGAGCTGTTTTTT. V gene TRBV25-1 combines with J gene TRBJ2-2, with D unresolved. The V gene lost 8 bases and the J gene lost 3 bases, with 4 bases spanning the gap. The CDR3 has 11 amino acids. The germline gives CDR1 MGHDK, CDR2 SYGVNS. Filled out from reference TRBV25-1 and TRBJ2-2, the complete variable domain reads EADIYQTPRYLVIGTGKKITLECSQTMGHDKMYWYQQDPGMELHLIHYSYGVNSTEKGDLSSESTVSRIRTEHFPLTLESARPSHTSQYLCASSYTGELFFGEGSRLTVL.

This chain joins TRBV7-9 and TRBJ2-3; D remains unclear. The CDR3 has 13 residues. Germline-derived CDR1 and CDR2 are SEHNR and FQNEAQ (reference sequence). V was trimmed by 5 bases and J by 2 bases, leaving 8 bases between them. The chain's CDR3 is CASSAPSTDTQYF. The CDR3 DNA follows: TGTGCCAGCAGCGCGCCTTCCACAGATACGCAGTATTTT.

The genes are TRBV11-2 and TRBJ2-1; a possible D gene is TRBD2 (6 bases). Per germline, CDR1 SGHAT and CDR2 FQNNGV. The CDR3 is made up of 14 amino acids. V was clipped by 5 bases and J by 5 bases, with 13 bases between them. For the CDR3, the DNA is TGTGCCAGCAGCCCGCGGAGGGCCCACAATGAGCAGTTCTTC. Translated: CASSPRRAHNEQFF.

This clone has more than one count but fewer than ten. The gene calls are TRBV7-2 and TRBJ2-6, with no clear D. The length of the CDR3 is 17 residues. Germline CDR1 and CDR2: SGHTA and FQGNSA. Trimming removed 3 bases at V and 4 bases at J, with 16 bases between. DNA of the CDR3: TGTGCCAGCAGCTTGCCCCCCCGAGCTTCAGGGGCCAACGTCCTGACTTTC. Its protein is CASSLPPRASGANVLTF.

This clone has only one observation. This chain uses TRBV15 with TRBJ2-2, with TRBD2 matching 8 bases. This CDR3 comprises 14 residues. The V and J ends lost 9 bases and 6 bases, in that order; junction bases with no gene match: 9. CDR1 is LNHNV and CDR2 is YYDKDF in the germline V gene (reference sequence). The CDR3 DNA sequence: TGTGCCACAAAGAGCGGGAGTGTTTCCGGGGAGCTGTTTTTT. Protein sequence: CATKSGSVSGELFF.

This rearrangement joins TRBV28 to TRBJ2-7; TRBD1 matches 9 bases. Germline trimming cut 0 bases from V and 7 bases from J; bases unmatched to any gene: 4. Germline loops: CDR1 MDHEN, CDR2 SYDVKM. CDR3 length equals 14 residues. The CDR3 is CASSLWGQGGEQYF. DNA of the CDR3: TGTGCCAGCAGTTTATGGGGACAGGGTGGAGAGCAGTACTTC.

This chain connects TRBV10-3 to TRBJ1-2; 8 bases agree with TRBD1. Germline values: CDR1 ENHRY, CDR2 SYGVKD. V was clipped by 6 bases and J by 0 bases; unmatched bases: 9. The CDR3 totals 16 residues. The CDR3, as DNA: TGTGCCATCAGCTCTGACAGGGGAATGGCTAACTATGGCTACACCTTC. Translation gives CAISSDRGMANYGYTF.

The chain employs TRBV6-1 and TRBJ2-3, with 10 nucleotides matching TRBD2. Germline V gene lookup returns CDR1 MNHNS and CDR2 SASEGT. Losses at the gene ends were 0 bases for V and 0 bases for J; bases not matched to a gene: 3. This CDR3 contains 17 residues. The CDR3 loop is CASSEATSGVSTDTQYF. The CDR3 DNA reads TGTGCCAGCAGTGAAGCAACTAGCGGGGTGAGCACAGATACGCAGTATTTT.